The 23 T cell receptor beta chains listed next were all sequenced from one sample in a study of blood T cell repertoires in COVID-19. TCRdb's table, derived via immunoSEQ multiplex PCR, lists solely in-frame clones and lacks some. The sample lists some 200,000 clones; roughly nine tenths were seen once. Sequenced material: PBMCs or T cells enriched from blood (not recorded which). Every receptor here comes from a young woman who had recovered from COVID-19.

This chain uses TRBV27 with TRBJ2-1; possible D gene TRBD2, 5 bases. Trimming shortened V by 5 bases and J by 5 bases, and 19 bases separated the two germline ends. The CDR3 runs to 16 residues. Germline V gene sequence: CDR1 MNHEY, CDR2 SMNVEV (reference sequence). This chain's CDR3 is CASSTLDSPGHNEQFF. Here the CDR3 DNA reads TGTGCCAGCAGTACCTTGGACTCGCCGGGTCACAATGAGCAGTTCTTC.

The CDR3 here is CASSQERGLAKNIQYF. CDR3 in DNA: TGCGCCAGCAGCCAAGAACGGGGACTAGCCAAAAACATTCAGTACTTC. The chain couples TRBV4-1 to TRBJ2-4; weak D call: TRBD2 (6 bases). V was shortened by 0 bases and J by 0 bases, with 9 bases between the two germline ends. The CDR3 covers 16 residues. Looked up from germline, CDR1 is MGHRA and CDR2 is YSYEKL.

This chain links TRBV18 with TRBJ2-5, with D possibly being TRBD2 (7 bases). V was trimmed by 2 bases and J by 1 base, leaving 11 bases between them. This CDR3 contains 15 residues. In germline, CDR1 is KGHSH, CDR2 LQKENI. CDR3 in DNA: TGTGCCAGCTCACCATTGAGGGGGGGCCAAGAGACCCAGTACTTC. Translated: CASSPLRGGQETQYF.

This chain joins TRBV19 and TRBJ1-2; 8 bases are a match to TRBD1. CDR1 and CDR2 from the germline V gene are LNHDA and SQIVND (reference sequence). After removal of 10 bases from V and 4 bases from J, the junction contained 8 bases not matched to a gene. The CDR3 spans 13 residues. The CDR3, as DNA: TGTGCCATTGGGGACAGGCGTTCCTATGGCTACACCTTC. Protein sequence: CAIGDRRSYGYTF.

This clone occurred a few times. CDR3 loop: CASSLFGQRSETQYF. The DNA for the CDR3 is TGTGCCAGCAGCTTATTTGGACAAAGGTCGGAGACCCAGTACTTC. The V gene is TRBV7-3, the J gene TRBJ2-5, with D possibly matching TRBD1 (5 bases). Trimming removed 2 bases from V and 5 bases from J, with 15 bases in between. This CDR3 has 15 residues. Germline values: CDR1 SGHTA, CDR2 FQGTGA. Complete variable domain (other parts from reference TRBV7-3 and TRBJ2-5): GAGVSQTPSNKVTEKGKYVELRCDPISGHTALYWYRQSLGQGPEFLIYFQGTGAADDSGLPNDRFFAVRPEGSVSTLKIQRTERGDSAVYLCASSLFGQRSETQYFGPGTRLLVL.

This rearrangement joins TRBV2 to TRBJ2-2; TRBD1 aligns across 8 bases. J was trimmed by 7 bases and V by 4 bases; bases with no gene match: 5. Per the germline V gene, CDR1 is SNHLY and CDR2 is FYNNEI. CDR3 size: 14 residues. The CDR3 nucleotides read TGTGCCAGCAGTGCAGGGGGCGAAGGCGGGGAGCTGTTTTTT. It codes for CASSAGGEGGELFF.

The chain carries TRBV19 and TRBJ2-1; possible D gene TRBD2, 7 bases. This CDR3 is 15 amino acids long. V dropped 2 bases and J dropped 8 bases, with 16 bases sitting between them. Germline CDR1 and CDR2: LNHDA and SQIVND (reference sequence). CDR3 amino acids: CASSISLSGGDEQFF. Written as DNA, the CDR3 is TGTGCCAGTAGTATATCCCTCTCGGGGGGCGATGAGCAGTTCTTC. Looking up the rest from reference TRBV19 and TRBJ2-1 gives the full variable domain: DGGITQSPKYLFRKEGQNVTLSCEQNLNHDAMYWYRQDPGQGLRLIYYSQIVNDFQKGDIAEGYSVSREKKESFPLTVTSAQKNPTAFYLCASSISLSGGDEQFFGPGTRLTVL.

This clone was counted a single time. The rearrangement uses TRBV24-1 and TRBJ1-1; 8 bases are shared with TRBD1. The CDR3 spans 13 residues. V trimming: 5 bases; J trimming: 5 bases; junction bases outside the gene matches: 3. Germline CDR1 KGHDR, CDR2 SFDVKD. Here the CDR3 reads CATSAGTGTEAFF. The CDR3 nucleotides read TGTGCCACCAGTGCGGGGACAGGTACTGAAGCTTTCTTT.

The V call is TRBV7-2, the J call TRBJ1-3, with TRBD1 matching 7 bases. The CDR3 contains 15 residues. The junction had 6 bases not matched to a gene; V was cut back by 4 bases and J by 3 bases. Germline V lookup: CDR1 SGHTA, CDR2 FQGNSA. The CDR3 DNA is TGTGCCAGCAGCTACCCAGGGGGTCATGGAAACACCATATATTTT. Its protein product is CASSYPGGHGNTIYF. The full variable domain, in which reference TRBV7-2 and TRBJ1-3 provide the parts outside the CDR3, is GAGVSQSPSNKVTEKGKDVELRCDPISGHTALYWYRQSLGQGLEFLIYFQGNSAPDKSGLPSDRFSAERTGGSVSTLTIQRTQQEDSAVYLCASSYPGGHGNTIYFGEGSWLTVV.

This CDR3 is CASSRGGTDYGYTF. DNA for the CDR3: TGTGCCAGCAGCCGAGGCGGGACAGACTATGGCTACACCTTC. This chain uses TRBV7-9 with TRBJ1-2; 7 positions match TRBD1. Germline V gives CDR1 SEHNR, CDR2 FQNEAQ (reference sequence). The ends lost 5 bases at V and 3 bases at J; junction bases unmatched: 6. This CDR3 has 14 residues. Variable domain in full (rest from reference TRBV7-9 and TRBJ1-2): DTGVSQNPRHKITKRGQNVTFRCDPISEHNRLYWYRQTLGQGPEFLTYFQNEAQLEKSRLLSDRFSAERPKGSFSTLEIQRTEQGDSAMYLCASSRGGTDYGYTFGSGTRLTVV.

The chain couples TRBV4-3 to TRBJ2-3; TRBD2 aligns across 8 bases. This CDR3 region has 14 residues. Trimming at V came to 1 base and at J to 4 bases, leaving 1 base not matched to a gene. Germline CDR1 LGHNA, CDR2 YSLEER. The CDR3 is CASSQAGGPDTQYF. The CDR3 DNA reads TGCGCCAGCAGCCAAGCGGGGGGGCCAGATACGCAGTATTTT.

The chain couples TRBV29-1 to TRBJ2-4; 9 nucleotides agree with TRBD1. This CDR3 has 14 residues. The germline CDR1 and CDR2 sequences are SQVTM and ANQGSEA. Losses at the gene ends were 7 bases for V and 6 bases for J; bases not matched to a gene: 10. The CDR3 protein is CSAENSGQGNIQYF. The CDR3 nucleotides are TGCAGCGCCGAAAACTCGGGACAGGGAAACATTCAGTACTTC.

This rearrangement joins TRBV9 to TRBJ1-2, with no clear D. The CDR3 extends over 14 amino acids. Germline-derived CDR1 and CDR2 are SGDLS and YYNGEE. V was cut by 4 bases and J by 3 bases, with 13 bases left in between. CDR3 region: CASSKGRGDYGYTF. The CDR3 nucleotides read TGTGCCAGCAGCAAAGGTAGAGGAGACTATGGCTACACCTTC.

The CDR3 loop is CASSFGTGGAVGLETQYF. In nucleotides, the CDR3 is TGTGCCAGTAGTTTTGGGACAGGGGGCGCGGTTGGGTTGGAGACCCAGTACTTC. The genes are TRBV19 and TRBJ2-5; 12 bases are shared with TRBD1. The CDR3 has 18 amino acids. The germline V gene has CDR1 LNHDA and CDR2 SQIVND (reference sequence). Losses at the gene ends were 5 bases for V and 5 bases for J; bases not matched to a gene: 15.

The CDR3 DNA reads as TGCGCCAGCAGCCAAGATGTTACAGCAAGGTTACCAAACACTGAAGCTTTCTTT. This translates into CASSQDVTARLPNTEAFF. The chain employs TRBV4-3 and TRBJ1-1; D call uncertain. Germline V gives CDR1 LGHNA, CDR2 YSLEER. This CDR3 spans 18 amino acids. Deletions cut 0 bases from V and 2 bases from J, with 19 bases between.

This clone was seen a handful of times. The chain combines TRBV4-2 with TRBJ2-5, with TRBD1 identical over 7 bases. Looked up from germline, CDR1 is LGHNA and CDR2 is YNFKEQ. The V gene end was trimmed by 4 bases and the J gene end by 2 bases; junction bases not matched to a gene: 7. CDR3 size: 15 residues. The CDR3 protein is CASSPTLDRQETQYF. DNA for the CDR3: TGTGCCAGCAGCCCTACCCTGGACAGGCAAGAGACCCAGTACTTC.

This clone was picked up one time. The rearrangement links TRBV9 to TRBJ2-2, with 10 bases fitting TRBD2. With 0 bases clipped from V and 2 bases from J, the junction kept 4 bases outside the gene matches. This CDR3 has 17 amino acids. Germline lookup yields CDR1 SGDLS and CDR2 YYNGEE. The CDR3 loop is CASSVAASGSNTGELFF. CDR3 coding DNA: TGTGCCAGCAGCGTAGCGGCTAGCGGGAGCAACACCGGGGAGCTGTTTTTT.

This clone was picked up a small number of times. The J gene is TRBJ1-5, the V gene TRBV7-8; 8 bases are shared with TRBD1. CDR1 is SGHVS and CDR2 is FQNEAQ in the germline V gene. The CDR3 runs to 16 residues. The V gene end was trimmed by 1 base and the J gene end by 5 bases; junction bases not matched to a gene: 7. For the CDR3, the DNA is TGTGCCAGCAGCTTAGGGGGGGACAGGAGATATCAGCCCCAGCATTTT. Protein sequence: CASSLGGDRRYQPQHF.

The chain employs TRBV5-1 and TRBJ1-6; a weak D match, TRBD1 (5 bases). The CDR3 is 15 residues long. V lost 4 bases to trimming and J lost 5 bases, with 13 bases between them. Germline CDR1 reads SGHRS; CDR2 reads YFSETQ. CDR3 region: CASSLDGGNNSPLHF. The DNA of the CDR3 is TGCGCCAGCAGCCTGGACGGGGGGAATAATTCACCCCTCCACTTT.

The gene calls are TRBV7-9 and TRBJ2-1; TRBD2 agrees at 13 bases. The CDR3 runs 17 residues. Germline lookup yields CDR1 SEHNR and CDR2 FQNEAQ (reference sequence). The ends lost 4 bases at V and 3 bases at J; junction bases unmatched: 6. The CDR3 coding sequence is TGTGCCAGCAGCTCAGGACTAGCGGGGGACTTCTACAATGAGCAGTTCTTC. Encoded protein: CASSSGLAGDFYNEQFF.

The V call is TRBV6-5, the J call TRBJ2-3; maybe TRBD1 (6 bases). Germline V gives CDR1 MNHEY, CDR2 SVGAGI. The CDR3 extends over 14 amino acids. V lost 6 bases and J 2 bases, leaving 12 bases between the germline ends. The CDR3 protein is CASRSQGHTDTQYF. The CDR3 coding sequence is TGTGCCAGCAGGAGCCAGGGACACACAGATACGCAGTATTTT.

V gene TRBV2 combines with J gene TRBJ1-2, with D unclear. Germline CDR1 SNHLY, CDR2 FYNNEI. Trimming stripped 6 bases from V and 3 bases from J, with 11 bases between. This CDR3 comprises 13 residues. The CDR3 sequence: CASSSDRDYGYTF. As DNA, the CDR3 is TGTGCCAGCAGCTCCGATCGGGACTATGGCTACACCTTC. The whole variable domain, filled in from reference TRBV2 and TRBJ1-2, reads EPEVTQTPSHQVTQMGQEVILRCVPISNHLYFYWYRQILGQKVEFLVSFYNNEISEKSEIFDDQFSVERPDGSNFTLKIRSTKLEDSAMYFCASSSDRDYGYTFGSGTRLTVV.

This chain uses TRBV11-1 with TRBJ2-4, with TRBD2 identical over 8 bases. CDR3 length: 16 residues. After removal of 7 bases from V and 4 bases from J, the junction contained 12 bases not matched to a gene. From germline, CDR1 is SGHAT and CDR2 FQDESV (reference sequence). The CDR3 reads CASTDSVAGKKNIQYF. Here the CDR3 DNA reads TGTGCCAGCACCGACTCTGTAGCGGGGAAGAAAAACATTCAGTACTTC. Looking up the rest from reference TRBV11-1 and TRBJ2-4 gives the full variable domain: EAEVAQSPRYKITEKSQAVAFWCDPISGHATLYWYRQILGQGPELLVQFQDESVVDDSQLPKDRFSAERLKGVDSTLKIQPAELGDSAMYLCASTDSVAGKKNIQYFGAGTRLSVL.